This TCR beta chain was profiled in a study of human T cells and chemical hapten exposure. Study-wide context: DPC at 0.01% went onto the upper back in patch tests, read at 6 days. Study-wide points: Expanded TCR counts at PT1 went up together with patch test score, a positive correlation. TCRs exceeding 1 in 1000 frequency stayed unchanged with DPC sensitization.

CDR3 length: 13 amino acids. V lost 10 bases and J lost 0, with 12 bases in between. MiXCR, run by TCRdb on the RACE reads, gives a single entry per CDR3 protein. This repertoire shows fewer than 150,000 distinct CDR3 sequences, roughly 13% found once; its top ten account for roughly 2.8%. As for time point: pre-sensitization, week 0. Specified treatment: therapeutic diphenylcyclopropenone sensitization with weekly scalp DPC. In its sample, this clonotype was seen many times. Its antigen is undetermined. Sample: whole blood, taken in connection with sensitization to the hapten diphenylcyclopropenone (DPC). J is TRBJ1-1 and V is TRBV12-3 or TRBV12-4; D gene unclear. The sequence came from a woman aged 18-30 years with alopecia areata. Some clones in this sample may be carry-over from other donors' samples. The CDR3 DNA sequence: TGTGCCATAAACGACCAGATGAACACTGAAGCTTTCTTT. This encodes CAINDQMNTEAFF.